The rows below give T cell receptor beta chains drawn from one sample of a study of cytomegalovirus exposure and HLA in healthy donors. The repertoire was sequenced with immunoSEQ multiplex PCR; TCRdb's copy has only in-frame clones and lacks some. Of 89,000 or so clones in the sample, more than 60% are singletons; the top ten hold approximately 2%. Material for sequencing was PBMCs. The receptors were sampled from a boy younger than 18 in good health and CMV-seronegative. Each CDR3 is given with its conserved first and last residue. A D gene is named only where the DNA matches it firmly. The listing skips clone size in some rows; elsewhere it reads once, few, many or a size class.

clone size,V gene,D gene,J gene,CDR3 DNA,CDR3 protein
once,TRBV28,TRBD1,TRBJ2-7,TGTGCCAGCCGGGACAGACCCTACGAGCAGTACTTC,CASRDRPYEQYF
-,TRBV9,-,TRBJ1-2,TGTGCCAGCAGCGTAGCGCCCCTAGCTAACTATGGCTACACCTTC,CASSVAPLANYGYTF
-,TRBV5-8,TRBD2,TRBJ2-7,TGTGCCAGCAGCTTAGTGGCGGGACTAGCGGGAGAGAAAGAGCAGTACTTC,CASSLVAGLAGEKEQYF
-,TRBV4-3,TRBD1,TRBJ1-3,TGCGCCAGCAGCCAAGAAATAGGGCAGGGGGGCTCTGGAAACACCATATATTTT,CASSQEIGQGGSGNTIYF
-,TRBV4-1,TRBD2,TRBJ2-1,TGCGCCAGCAGCGTTACTAGCGGGGGGGCGGATGAGCAGTTCTTC,CASSVTSGGADEQFF
-,TRBV6-5,-,TRBJ2-6,TGTGCCAGCAGGATGGGCGGGGCCAACGTCCTGACTTTC,CASRMGGANVLTF
-,TRBV12-5,-,TRBJ2-1,TGTGCTAGTGGTTTAGTGACAGGTTCCTACAATGAGCAGTTCTTC,CASGLVTGSYNEQFF
-,TRBV2,TRBD2,TRBJ2-5,TGTGCCAGCAGTGAAGCGGGACTAGCTGCGGAGACCCAGTACTTC,CASSEAGLAAETQYF
once,TRBV27,TRBD1,TRBJ2-7,TGTGCCAGCAGTTGGGCAGGGGGCGCCTACGAGCAGTACTTC,CASSWAGGAYEQYF
few,TRBV5-1,-,TRBJ1-2,TGCGCCAGCAGCCCTGGGCAGCTCAACTGGGGCTACACCTTC,CASSPGQLNWGYTF
-,TRBV20-1,TRBD1,TRBJ2-7,TGCAGTGCCAGGACAGGGGTGCAGTACTTC,CSARTGVQYF
few,TRBV19,-,TRBJ2-7,TGTGCCAGTAGTCAGACAACTAGCTACGAGCAGTACTTC,CASSQTTSYEQYF
-,TRBV5-4,-,TRBJ1-1,TGTGCCAGCAGCCCTCAAGGTGGCAGCGGAGCTTTCTTT,CASSPQGGSGAFF
medium-sized,TRBV6-4,-,TRBJ1-2,TGTGCCAGCAGTGACGGGCAGGTTGGGTTACATGGCTACACCTTC,CASSDGQVGLHGYTF
-,TRBV27,-,TRBJ2-5,TGTGCCAGCAGTTTGTATCGGGAGCAGGAGACCCAGTACTTC,CASSLYREQETQYF
-,TRBV9,-,TRBJ2-7,TGTGCCAGCAGCCCTTACGTGGTTTGGTCGGGGGAGCAGTACTTC,CASSPYVVWSGEQYF
-,TRBV28,-,TRBJ1-1,TGTGCCAGCAGATTGACATTGTGGGACACTGAAGCTTTCTTT,CASRLTLWDTEAFF
-,TRBV27,-,TRBJ1-5,TGTGCCAGCAGCCGATCAGGGCCCAATCAGCCCCAGCATTTT,CASSRSGPNQPQHF
-,TRBV4-1,-,TRBJ1-4,TGCGCCAGCAGCCTACAGGGTCCGAATGAAAAACTGTTTTTT,CASSLQGPNEKLFF
-,TRBV18,-,TRBJ1-5,TGTGCCAGCTCACCACAAGGGGCTAGCAATCAGCCCCAGCATTTT,CASSPQGASNQPQHF
-,TRBV10-1,TRBD1,TRBJ1-5,TGCGCCAGCAGCGCCGGGACAGCTAGCAATCAGCCCCAGCATTTT,CASSAGTASNQPQHF
few,TRBV7-8,-,TRBJ1-5,TGTGCCAGCAGCTTAGCTGGACAGAGCAATCAGCCCCAGCATTTT,CASSLAGQSNQPQHF
-,TRBV6-5,-,TRBJ2-2,TGTGCCAGCACCCCTGGCGGGGATCTCCTCGGGGAGCTGTTTTTT,CASTPGGDLLGELFF
-,TRBV29-1,-,TRBJ2-7,TGCAGCGTTGAATCTAAGTCCCTAAAAACCTACGAGCAGTACTTC,CSVESKSLKTYEQYF
-,TRBV15,TRBD1,TRBJ1-1,TGTGCCACCAGCAGAGGGACAGGGGGCGGCACTGAAGCTTTCTTT,CATSRGTGGGTEAFF
-,TRBV6-5,-,TRBJ1-1,TGTGCCAGCAGCCAACCCGACATGGGCGAAGCTTTCTTT,CASSQPDMGEAFF
-,TRBV29-1,TRBD2,TRBJ2-1,TGCAGCGTTCACGGGAGGGGTTCCTACAATGAGCAGTTCTTC,CSVHGRGSYNEQFF
few,TRBV7-9,-,TRBJ1-4,TGTGCCATCTCACAGGGCTCTAATGAAAAACTGTTTTTT,CAISQGSNEKLFF